Below are 26 T cell receptor beta chains sequenced from a single sample in a study of blood T cell repertoires in COVID-19 (TCRdb year 2020). Preparation of the library involved the immunoSEQ multiplex PCR assay. The immuneACCESS repertoire file appears here via TCRdb, limited to in-frame rearrangements. These files lack a portion of the clones; in checked studies, under half of the deficit traces to unresolved V genes, and the cause of the others is not known. Counted in this sample were 140,000 to 150,000 clones; about 85% of them appeared once. The leading ten clones occupy 38% of the sample. Sequencing was performed on peripheral blood. The receptor source for this set is a human donor in a cohort sampled during active COVID-19.

The gene calls are TRBV6-6 and TRBJ1-2; TRBD1 might be the D (5 bases). Trimming left V 11 bases short and J 2 bases short, with 12 bases between. CDR1 is MNHNY and CDR2 is SVGAGI in the germline V gene (reference sequence). The CDR3 spans 12 residues. The CDR3 DNA reads as TGTGCCGGCCAACAGGAGAACTATGGCTACACCTTC. Translated: CAGQQENYGYTF.

The chain is built from TRBV5-6 and TRBJ2-7; D is possibly TRBD1 (6 bases). Germline CDR1 SGHDT, CDR2 YYEEEE. The CDR3 sequence is 15 residues long. Trimming removed 4 bases at V and 0 bases at J, with 14 bases between. The CDR3 DNA follows: TGTGCCAGCAGCGCCGGGACACCGAGCTCCTACGAGCAGTACTTC. Translation: CASSAGTPSSYEQYF.

This clone was seen a handful of times. The gene calls are TRBV10-1 and TRBJ2-7; D might be TRBD2 (6 bases). The CDR3 sequence is 12 residues long. The V and J ends lost 4 bases and 7 bases respectively, with 11 bases between them. Germline CDR1 is WNHNN and CDR2 is SYGVQD (reference sequence). DNA for the CDR3: TGCGCCAGCAGTGCGACTCGGGGGGAGCAGTACTTC. Its protein is CASSATRGEQYF.

This chain uses TRBV7-2 with TRBJ1-3, with TRBD1 matching over 7 bases. The CDR3 has 18 amino acids. Trimming at V came to 1 base and at J to 0 bases, leaving 9 bases not matched to a gene. Germline loops: CDR1 SGHTA, CDR2 FQGNSA. In DNA form, the CDR3 reads TGTGCCAGCAGCTTAGAGGCCATGGGACAGAGCTCTGGAAACACCATATATTTT. The encoded protein is CASSLEAMGQSSGNTIYF.

This clone was recorded only once. This CDR3 is CASSLSAGAVTDTQYF. The CDR3 DNA is TGTGCCAGCAGCTTATCGGCAGGGGCGGTAACAGATACGCAGTATTTT. The rearrangement links TRBV5-6 to TRBJ2-3; possibly TRBD1 for D (6 bases). V lost 2 bases and J lost 3, with 16 bases in between. CDR3 length equals 16 residues. Germline values: CDR1 SGHDT, CDR2 YYEEEE.

The chain uses TRBV18 and TRBJ1-6; a possible D gene is TRBD1 (5 bases). Per the germline V gene, CDR1 is KGHSH and CDR2 is LQKENI. CDR3 size: 15 residues. The V gene lost 3 bases and the J gene lost 2 bases, with 8 bases spanning the gap. CDR3 sequence: CASSPGGAYNSPLHF. The CDR3 nucleotides are TGTGCCAGCTCACCCGGGGGAGCCTATAATTCACCCCTCCACTTT.

The rearrangement links TRBV3-1 (or the pseudogene TRBV3-2) to TRBJ1-2; TRBD1 might be the D (6 bases). In germline, CDR1 is LGHDT, CDR2 YNNKEL (reference sequence). V lost 1 base, J lost 7 bases, and 13 bases lay in between. The CDR3 consists of 14 residues. This chain's CDR3 is CASSQGTEAGGYTF. The CDR3 coding sequence is TGTGCCAGCAGCCAAGGGACAGAGGCTGGTGGCTACACCTTC.

The gene calls are TRBV5-6 and TRBJ2-3; the D gene is possibly TRBD2 (5 bases). V gave up 5 bases and J gave up 1 base, with 11 bases separating them. CDR1 SGHDT and CDR2 YYEEEE come from the germline V gene. CDR3 length: 14 amino acids. CDR3 bases: TGTGCCAGCAGACTAGTGGAGGGCACAGATACGCAGTATTTT. Encoded protein: CASRLVEGTDTQYF. Supplemented by reference TRBV5-6 and TRBJ2-3, the full variable domain reads DAGVTQSPTHLIKTRGQQVTLRCSPKSGHDTVSWYQQALGQGPQFIFQYYEEEERQRGNFPDRFSGHQFPNYSSELNVNALLLGDSALYLCASRLVEGTDTQYFGPGTRLTVL.

The gene calls are TRBV5-1 and TRBJ2-1; D not certain. Per germline, CDR1 SGHRS and CDR2 YFSETQ. CDR3 length: 14 residues. Between the trimmed V and J ends, which lost 3 bases and 6 bases, there was a span of 13 bases. CDR3 DNA: TGCGCCAGCAGCTCCTCGGGTGTCGGCAATGAGCAGTTCTTC. It is translated as CASSSSGVGNEQFF.

The chain is built from TRBV19 and TRBJ1-5; D gene unclear. The CDR3 covers 17 residues. V was shortened by 8 bases and J by 5 bases, with 25 bases between the two germline ends. Per germline, CDR1 LNHDA and CDR2 SQIVND (reference sequence). CDR3 in amino acids: CASGKVPQRIGHQPQHF. CDR3 in DNA: TGTGCCAGTGGTAAAGTTCCCCAGAGGATCGGTCATCAGCCCCAGCATTTT.

The chain joins TRBV11-2 to TRBJ2-3; 8 bases align to TRBD1. The CDR3 totals 15 residues. The V gene's germline CDR1 is SGHAT and CDR2 FQNNGV. The V segment lost 3 bases and the J segment 2 bases; nucleotides outside the gene matches: 4. This CDR3 reads CASSLGTGTTDTQYF. CDR3 DNA sequence: TGTGCCAGCAGCTTGGGGACAGGTACCACAGATACGCAGTATTTT.

This rearrangement joins TRBV7-2 to TRBJ2-1; no clear D gene. This CDR3 is 13 amino acids long. The V gene's germline CDR1 is SGHTA and CDR2 FQGNSA. V was trimmed by 3 bases and J by 0 bases, leaving 3 bases between them. For the CDR3, the DNA is TGTGCCAGCAGCTTGAGCTCCTACAATGAGCAGTTCTTC. Amino acids: CASSLSSYNEQFF.

The J gene is TRBJ2-7, the V gene TRBV27; 10 bases are a match to TRBD2. In germline, CDR1 is MNHEY, CDR2 SMNVEV (reference sequence). The CDR3 totals 15 residues. With V trimmed by 5 bases and J by 1 base, 5 bases remained unmatched. The CDR3 loop reads CASSLSSGSSYEQYF. Written as DNA, the CDR3 is TGTGCCAGCAGTCTCTCTAGCGGGAGTTCCTACGAGCAGTACTTC.

The CDR3 DNA reads TGCGCCAGCAGGGTGCGGGTCCAGTCATACGAGCAGTACTTC. This encodes CASRVRVQSYEQYF. The chain is built from TRBV10-2 and TRBJ2-7; a weak D match, TRBD2 (5 bases). This CDR3 contains 14 residues. The germline V and J ends were trimmed by 6 bases and 4 bases, with 16 bases remaining between them. Germline loops: CDR1 WSHSY, CDR2 SAAADI.

In its sample, this clone was seen once. The V call is TRBV27, the J call TRBJ1-2; possible D gene TRBD1, 6 bases. Trimming stripped 7 bases from V and 5 bases from J, with 17 bases between. Germline V gives CDR1 MNHEY, CDR2 SMNVEV (reference sequence). This CDR3 has 14 residues. This CDR3 is CASTAGARGYGYTF. The CDR3 nucleotides are TGTGCCAGCACTGCGGGGGCTCGCGGGTATGGCTACACCTTC.

CDR3 coding DNA: TGTGCCAGCAGTAAGCAGGGGGACGAGCAGTACTTC. It yields the protein CASSKQGDEQYF. The chain employs TRBV6-5 and TRBJ2-7; 7 bases align to TRBD1. Germline assignment: CDR1 MNHEY and CDR2 SVGAGI. The CDR3 length is 12 residues. V trimming: 5 bases; J trimming: 5 bases; junction bases outside the gene matches: 3.

V usage is TRBV7-9 and J usage is TRBJ1-6; 9 bases fit TRBD1. The trim removed 5 bases at V and 9 bases at J, leaving 5 bases unmatched. The CDR3 totals 14 residues. Germline V gene data show CDR1 as SEHNR and CDR2 as FQNEAQ (reference sequence). The CDR3 nucleotides are TGTGCCAGCAGCCTGGGACAGGGCGGTTCACCCCTCCACTTT. As protein: CASSLGQGGSPLHF. Supplemented by reference TRBV7-9 and TRBJ1-6, the full variable domain reads DTGVSQNPRHKITKRGQNVTFRCDPISEHNRLYWYRQTLGQGPEFLTYFQNEAQLEKSRLLSDRFSAERPKGSFSTLEIQRTEQGDSAMYLCASSLGQGGSPLHFGNGTRLTVT.

This sequence joins TRBV9 and TRBJ2-5, with 10 bases matching TRBD2. Germline CDR1 is SGDLS and CDR2 is YYNGEE. V lost 3 bases and J lost 0; bases outside the gene matches: 5. The CDR3 consists of 16 residues. CDR3 sequence (DNA): TGTGCCAGCAGCGACCCGACTAGCGGGTACCAAGAGACCCAGTACTTC. It is translated as CASSDPTSGYQETQYF. The variable domain in full, completed from reference TRBV9 and TRBJ2-5, reads DSGVTQTPKHLITATGQRVTLRCSPRSGDLSVYWYQQSLDQGLQFLIQYYNGEERAKGNILERFSAQQFPDLHSELNLSSLELGDSALYFCASSDPTSGYQETQYFGPGTRLLVL.

The V gene is TRBV7-2, the J gene TRBJ2-5, with TRBD2 matching 10 bases. Germline V gene lookup returns CDR1 SGHTA and CDR2 FQGNSA. Trimming took 6 bases from V and 5 from J; bases not matched to a gene: 6. The CDR3 contains 14 residues. The CDR3 is CASRVAGGGETQYF. The CDR3 DNA sequence: TGTGCCAGCAGGGTAGCGGGGGGAGGGGAGACCCAGTACTTC. The full variable domain, with the rest looked up from reference TRBV7-2 and TRBJ2-5, is GAGVSQSPSNKVTEKGKDVELRCDPISGHTALYWYRQSLGQGLEFLIYFQGNSAPDKSGLPSDRFSAERTGGSVSTLTIQRTQQEDSAVYLCASRVAGGGETQYFGPGTRLLVL.

A remark on this clone: A read error is likely, as this CDR3 ends without the conserved phenylalanine or tryptophan. It is unclear where the CDR3 begins or ends on the DNA, so no DNA is shown, and the CDR3 is as TCRdb lists it. The chain links TRBV6-1 to TRBJ2-7; no DNA check was done on the table's D call, TRBD2. Germline loops: CDR1 MNHNS, CDR2 SASEGT. Both ends counted, the CDR3 spans 13 residues. CDR3 in amino acids: CASSEGGQGLRKG.

The genes are TRBV18 and TRBJ1-2; unclear D gene. CDR1 is KGHSH, CDR2 LQKENI, per germline. Trimming left V 2 bases short and J 7 bases short, with 8 bases between. The CDR3 is 12 residues long. CDR3 DNA sequence: TGTGCCAGCTCACCAGGGCATGGTGGCTACACCTTC. Its protein product is CASSPGHGGYTF.

This clone was picked up a small number of times. The genes are TRBV2 and TRBJ1-5; 7 nucleotides match TRBD1. The trim removed 6 bases at V and 7 bases at J, leaving 6 bases unmatched. Germline assignment: CDR1 SNHLY and CDR2 FYNNEI. The CDR3 consists of 13 residues. CDR3 protein: CASRYRGDQPQHF. The CDR3 DNA reads TGTGCCAGCAGATACAGGGGAGACCAGCCCCAGCATTTT.

This chain uses TRBV3-1 (or the pseudogene TRBV3-2) with TRBJ1-1; D gene ambiguous. The CDR3 length is 11 residues. V shed 7 bases and J shed 8 bases, with 11 bases lying between them. Per the germline V gene, CDR1 is LGHDT and CDR2 is YNNKEL (reference sequence). The CDR3 here is CASTNGGEAFF. The CDR3 DNA reads TGTGCCAGCACCAACGGCGGGGAAGCTTTCTTT.

This chain connects TRBV3-1 (or the pseudogene TRBV3-2) to TRBJ2-6; D remains unclear. V lost 6 bases to trimming and J lost 4 bases, with 7 bases between them. The CDR3 totals 13 residues. CDR1 is LGHDT and CDR2 is YNNKEL in the germline V gene (reference sequence). As DNA, the CDR3 is TGTGCCAGCAGAGTGAGAGGGGCCAACGTCCTGACTTTC. It encodes CASRVRGANVLTF.

A single count supports this clone. The genes are TRBV5-1 and TRBJ2-7; 9 bases are shared with TRBD1. This CDR3 contains 15 residues. In germline, CDR1 is SGHRS, CDR2 YFSETQ. With V trimmed by 0 bases and J by 2 bases, 3 bases remained unmatched. The chain's CDR3 is CASSLGDRVTYEQYF. The CDR3 nucleotides read TGCGCCAGCAGCTTGGGGGACAGGGTGACCTACGAGCAGTACTTC.

This chain joins TRBV15 and TRBJ1-4; TRBD1 agrees at 9 bases. Germline V gene data show CDR1 as LNHNV and CDR2 as YYDKDF (reference sequence). The V gene end was trimmed by 5 bases and the J gene end by 3 bases; junction bases not matched to a gene: 7. This CDR3 is 16 amino acids long. CDR3 amino acids: CATSLGTGRSNEKLFF. The CDR3 DNA sequence: TGTGCCACCAGCCTAGGGACAGGGCGGTCTAATGAAAAACTGTTTTTT.